The rows below give T cell receptor beta chains drawn from one sample of a study of blood T cell repertoires in COVID-19. Clones were sequenced by immunoSEQ multiplex PCR, and TCRdb holds only the in-frame ones, with some missing. Among some 490,000 clones listed, approximately 85% were seen once. The source material was peripheral blood. These receptors all stem from a human donor in a cohort sampled during active COVID-19. Both conserved end residues are trimmed from each CDR3. The order of the fields is V gene, J gene, clone size, CDR3 protein. The listing skips clone size in some rows; elsewhere it reads once, few, many or a size class.

V: TRBV28
J: TRBJ2-3
size: many
CDR3: ASRAGTGAYSTDTQY

V: TRBV6-1
J: TRBJ2-7
size: -
CDR3: ASSEASGRVPYEQY

V: TRBV7-9
J: TRBJ2-5
size: once
CDR3: ASSFQPRGHFIRETQY

V: TRBV5-4
J: TRBJ1-1
size: -
CDR3: ASSLRVPNTEAF

V: TRBV5-6
J: TRBJ2-2
size: -
CDR3: ASSPGTGANTGELF

V: TRBV30
J: TRBJ2-3
size: once
CDR3: AWNRPGLAGDTQY

V: TRBV5-1
J: TRBJ2-1
size: once
CDR3: ASSPQALADYSYNEQF

V: TRBV28
J: TRBJ2-6
size: -
CDR3: ASSSWTGLTGANVLT

V: TRBV24-1
J: TRBJ2-2
size: -
CDR3: ATSDLGLGAGELF

V: TRBV11-2
J: TRBJ1-5
size: -
CDR3: ASSSDRGQPQH

V: TRBV30
J: TRBJ1-2
size: -
CDR3: AWATNNYGYT

V: TRBV3-1/TRBV3-2
J: TRBJ2-7
size: few
CDR3: ASSQDPSSGLVY

V: TRBV2
J: TRBJ2-7
size: -
CDR3: ASREGQVPYEQY

V: TRBV19
J: TRBJ2-1
size: -
CDR3: ASRSSGSWNEQF

V: TRBV12-3/TRBV12-4
J: TRBJ2-5
size: -
CDR3: ASTQLEAETQY

V: TRBV5-6
J: TRBJ2-4
size: -
CDR3: ASTLFGQVEAKNIQY

V: TRBV19
J: TRBJ2-5
size: -
CDR3: ASSIGHRVQETQY

V: TRBV28
J: TRBJ1-2
size: -
CDR3: ASSLWGWLRNDGYT

V: TRBV6-5
J: TRBJ1-3
size: -
CDR3: ASSYSDRAGNTIY

V: TRBV11-2
J: TRBJ1-1
size: -
CDR3: ASSLGSVNTEAF

V: TRBV19
J: TRBJ2-7
size: -
CDR3: ASSMPRGAFYEQY

V: TRBV19
J: TRBJ1-5
size: -
CDR3: ASSAAGGLNQPQH

V: TRBV30
J: TRBJ2-7
size: -
CDR3: AWSLRVPYEQY

V: TRBV3-1/TRBV3-2
J: TRBJ1-3
size: -
CDR3: ASSEVSFSGNTIY

V: TRBV9
J: TRBJ2-3
size: -
CDR3: ASSVVSSGEFTDTQY

V: TRBV5-1
J: TRBJ1-6
size: -
CDR3: ASSLTTGDLAYNSPLH

V: TRBV6-5
J: TRBJ1-1
size: -
CDR3: ASSLTENTEAF

V: TRBV28
J: TRBJ1-5
size: -
CDR3: ASSLPGSTNNQPQH

V: TRBV28
J: TRBJ1-5
size: few
CDR3: ASSSGGGSQPQH

V: TRBV7-2
J: TRBJ1-3
size: few
CDR3: ASSPGTGNTIY

V: TRBV7-2
J: TRBJ2-3
size: -
CDR3: ASSRGTGSTDTQY

V: TRBV29-1
J: TRBJ2-1
size: -
CDR3: SVGQLTNYNEQF

V: TRBV3-1/TRBV3-2
J: TRBJ2-5
size: -
CDR3: ASSPLGETQY

V: TRBV19
J: TRBJ1-1
size: -
CDR3: ASSIGRGLAFRNTEAF

V: TRBV5-1
J: TRBJ2-2
size: -
CDR3: ASSLALAGSTGELF

V: TRBV6-2/TRBV6-3
J: TRBJ2-7
size: -
CDR3: ASSEGTATGQY

V: TRBV19
J: TRBJ1-2
size: -
CDR3: ASSKDRYYGYT

V: TRBV11-2
J: TRBJ2-3
size: -
CDR3: ASSLIAGADTDTQY

V: TRBV2
J: TRBJ1-1
size: -
CDR3: ASSDPGQGHTEAF

V: TRBV9
J: TRBJ2-6
size: -
CDR3: ASSGSGSGANVLT

V: TRBV4-1
J: TRBJ2-1
size: -
CDR3: ASSPTGTSGYNEQF

V: TRBV27
J: TRBJ1-2
size: -
CDR3: ASSPNEVSRIGYT

V: TRBV19
J: TRBJ2-2
size: -
CDR3: ASSQITGTGELF

V: TRBV28
J: TRBJ2-3
size: -
CDR3: ASSPSSSGFTDTQY

V: TRBV7-8
J: TRBJ2-3
size: -
CDR3: ASRPGTGASEDTQY

V: TRBV19
J: TRBJ1-4
size: -
CDR3: ASRGTAPNEKLF

V: TRBV7-3
J: TRBJ2-7
size: -
CDR3: ASSLFPGEYEQY

V: TRBV30
J: TRBJ2-7
size: -
CDR3: AWSAGTGGYEQY

V: TRBV9
J: TRBJ2-3
size: -
CDR3: ASSPRGTGGTDTQY

V: TRBV7-2
J: TRBJ1-5
size: -
CDR3: ASSLRQGAKPQH

V: TRBV5-1
J: TRBJ2-5
size: -
CDR3: ASSLRPGEQETQY

V: TRBV5-5
J: TRBJ1-5
size: -
CDR3: ASSRNRQGVNQPQH

V: TRBV9
J: TRBJ1-1
size: -
CDR3: ASSGINDRGAF

V: TRBV7-9
J: TRBJ1-2
size: -
CDR3: ASSLNVQGWSFYGYT